The 7 T cell receptor beta chains below all came from one sample that was sequenced in a study of blood T cell repertoires in COVID-19. The method was immunoSEQ multiplex PCR; TCRdb's version includes in-frame clones alone and lacks a portion of them. The table shows about 260,000 clones, with roughly 86% occurring only once. Sequencing was done on a sample of peripheral blood. These receptors came from a man aged 18 to 30 with active or convalescent COVID-19.

The J gene is TRBJ2-7, the V gene TRBV4-3; TRBD2 aligns across 10 bases. In germline, CDR1 is LGHNA, CDR2 YSLEER. V gave up 0 bases and J gave up 2 bases; unmatched junction bases: 10. This CDR3 has 18 residues. The CDR3 DNA reads TGCGCCAGCAGCCAAGAAGCGGGAGGGCACCTATCGGCCTACGAGCAGTACTTC. Protein sequence: CASSQEAGGHLSAYEQYF.

The chain couples TRBV5-6 to TRBJ1-1, with D maybe TRBD1 (6 bases). Trimming pared 2 bases from V and 1 base from J, leaving 18 bases between. Germline assignment: CDR1 SGHDT and CDR2 YYEEEE. The CDR3 consists of 17 residues. The CDR3 spells CASSFITGTGKNTEAFF. In nucleotides, the CDR3 is TGTGCCAGCAGCTTTATAACAGGGACGGGGAAGAACACTGAAGCTTTCTTT.

The chain couples TRBV30 to TRBJ1-1; D unclear. V was trimmed by 3 bases and J by 1 base, leaving 9 bases between them. CDR1 GTSNPN and CDR2 SVGIG come from the germline V gene (reference sequence). This CDR3 has 13 residues. CDR3 amino acids: CAWRSVGNTEAFF. The CDR3 DNA reads as TGTGCCTGGAGGTCTGTCGGGAACACTGAAGCTTTCTTT. Looking up the rest from reference TRBV30 and TRBJ1-1 gives the full variable domain: SQTIHQWPATLVQPVGSPLSLECTVEGTSNPNLYWYRQAAGRGLQLLFYSVGIGQISSEVPQNLSASRPQDRQFILSSKKLLLSDSGFYLCAWRSVGNTEAFFGQGTRLTVV.

The V gene is TRBV9, the J gene TRBJ2-7; TRBD1 matches 7 bases. Trimming cost V 3 bases and J 2 bases; bases outside gene matches: 2. The length of the CDR3 is 13 residues. The germline V gene encodes CDR1 SGDLS and CDR2 YYNGEE. In DNA form, the CDR3 reads TGTGCCAGCAGCGGGACAGGCACCTACGAGCAGTACTTC. Translating gives CASSGTGTYEQYF.

The chain couples TRBV3-1 (or the pseudogene TRBV3-2) to TRBJ1-2; D is perhaps TRBD1 (6 bases). Germline V gene data show CDR1 as LGHDT and CDR2 as YNNKEL (reference sequence). CDR3 size: 13 residues. Deletions cut 4 bases from V and 6 bases from J, with 12 bases between. CDR3 protein: CASSPTGTHGYTF. In DNA, the CDR3 is TGTGCCAGCAGCCCGACAGGAACGCATGGCTACACCTTC.

V and J are TRBV6-5 and TRBJ1-4; TRBD1 is a possible D gene (5 bases). The V end lost 6 bases, the J end lost 6 bases, and 17 bases lay between the germline ends. Germline V gives CDR1 MNHEY, CDR2 SVGAGI. The CDR3 totals 15 residues. The CDR3 DNA follows: TGTGCCAGCAGCTTCGGGGGAGGAACCTATGAAAAACTGTTTTTT. Translating it yields CASSFGGGTYEKLFF.

This clone was picked up a small number of times. The chain carries TRBV6-6 and TRBJ1-5; 9 bases are a match to TRBD1. Germline CDR1 reads MNHNY; CDR2 reads SVGAGI (reference sequence). The length of the CDR3 is 15 residues. V shed 7 bases, J shed 5 bases, and the junction held 9 bases outside the gene matches. Here the CDR3 reads CASTPTGGMDQPQHF. CDR3 in DNA: TGTGCCAGCACTCCGACAGGGGGAATGGATCAGCCCCAGCATTTT.